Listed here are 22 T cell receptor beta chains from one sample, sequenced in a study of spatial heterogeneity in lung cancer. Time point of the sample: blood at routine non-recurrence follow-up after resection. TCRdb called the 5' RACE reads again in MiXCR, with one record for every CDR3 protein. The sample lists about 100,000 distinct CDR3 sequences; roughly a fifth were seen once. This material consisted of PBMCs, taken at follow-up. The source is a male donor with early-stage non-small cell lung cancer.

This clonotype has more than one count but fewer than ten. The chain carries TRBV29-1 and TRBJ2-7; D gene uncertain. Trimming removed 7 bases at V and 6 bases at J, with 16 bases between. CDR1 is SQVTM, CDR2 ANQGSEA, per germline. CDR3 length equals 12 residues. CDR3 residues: CSALFDRLEQYF. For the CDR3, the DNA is TGCAGCGCCCTATTCGATCGACTCGAGCAGTACTTC.

Here the CDR3 reads CSARGGISGVKNIQYF. CDR3 bases: TGCAGTGCTAGAGGGGGAATTAGCGGGGTGAAAAACATTCAGTACTTC. This sequence joins TRBV20-1 and TRBJ2-4; TRBD2 agrees at 8 bases. J gave up 4 bases and V 1 base, and 9 bases lay outside the gene matches. Germline lookup yields CDR1 DFQATT and CDR2 SNEGSKA (reference sequence). This CDR3 comprises 16 residues.

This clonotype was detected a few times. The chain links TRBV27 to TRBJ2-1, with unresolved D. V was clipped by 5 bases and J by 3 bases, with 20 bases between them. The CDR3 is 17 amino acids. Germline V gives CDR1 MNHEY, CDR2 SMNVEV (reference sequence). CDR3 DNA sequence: TGTGCCAGCAGTCACCGAGTAAGAAACCCTTACTACAATGAGCAGTTCTTC. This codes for CASSHRVRNPYYNEQFF.

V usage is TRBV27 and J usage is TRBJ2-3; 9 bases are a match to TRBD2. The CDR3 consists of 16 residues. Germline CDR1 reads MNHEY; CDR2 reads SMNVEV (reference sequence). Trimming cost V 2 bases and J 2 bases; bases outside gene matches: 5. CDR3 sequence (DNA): TGTGCCAGCAGTTTAGGGCGGGAGGGCCTCACAGATACGCAGTATTTT. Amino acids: CASSLGREGLTDTQYF.

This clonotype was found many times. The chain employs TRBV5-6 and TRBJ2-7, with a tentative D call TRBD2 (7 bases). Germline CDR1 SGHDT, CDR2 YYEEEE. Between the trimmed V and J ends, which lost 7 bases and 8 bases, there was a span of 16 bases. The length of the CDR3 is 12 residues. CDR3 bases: TGTGCCAGCTCGGAACGGGGGGCCAAGCAGTACGTC. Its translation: CASSERGAKQYV.

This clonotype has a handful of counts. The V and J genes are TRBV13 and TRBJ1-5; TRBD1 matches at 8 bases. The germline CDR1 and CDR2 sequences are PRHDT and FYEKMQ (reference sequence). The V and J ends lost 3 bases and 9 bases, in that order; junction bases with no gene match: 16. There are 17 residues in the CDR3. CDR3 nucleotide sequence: TGTGCCAGCAGCTTTCTTTTACTCGACAGGGGTTATTGGCCCCAGCATTTT. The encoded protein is CASSFLLLDRGYWPQHF.

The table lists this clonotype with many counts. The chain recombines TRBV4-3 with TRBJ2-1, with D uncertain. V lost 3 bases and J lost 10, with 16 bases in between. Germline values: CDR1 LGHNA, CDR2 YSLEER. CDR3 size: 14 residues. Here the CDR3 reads CASSQSDTDEEQFF. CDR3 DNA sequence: TGCGCCAGCAGCCAGTCCGACACGGATGAGGAGCAGTTCTTC.

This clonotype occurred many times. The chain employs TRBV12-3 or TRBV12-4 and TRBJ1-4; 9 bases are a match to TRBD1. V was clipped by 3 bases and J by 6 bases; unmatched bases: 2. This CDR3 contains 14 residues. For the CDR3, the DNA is TGTGCCAGCAGTTTGGACAGGGGAGATGAAAAACTGTTTTTT. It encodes CASSLDRGDEKLFF.

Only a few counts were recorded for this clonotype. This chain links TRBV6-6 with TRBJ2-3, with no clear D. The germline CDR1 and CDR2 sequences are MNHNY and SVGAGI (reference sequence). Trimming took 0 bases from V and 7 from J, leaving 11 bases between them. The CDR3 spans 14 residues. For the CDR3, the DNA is TGTGCCAGCAGTTACTCGAGAGTTGATAATACGCAGTATTTT. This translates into CASSYSRVDNTQYF.

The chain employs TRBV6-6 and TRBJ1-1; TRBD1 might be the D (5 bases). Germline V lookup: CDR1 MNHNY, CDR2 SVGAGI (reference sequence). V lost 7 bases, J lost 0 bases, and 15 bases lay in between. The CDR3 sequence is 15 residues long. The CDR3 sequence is CASIPSGTMNTEAFF. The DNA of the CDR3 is TGTGCCAGCATCCCTTCAGGGACCATGAACACTGAAGCTTTCTTT.

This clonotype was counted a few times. This CDR3 reads CASSQDYGGYTF. The CDR3 DNA sequence: TGCGCCAGCAGCCAGGATTATGGCGGCTACACCTTC. The V gene is TRBV5-1, the J gene TRBJ1-2; D is ambiguous. V was cut by 4 bases and J by 8 bases, with 12 bases left in between. The CDR3 length is 12 residues. Germline V lookup: CDR1 SGHRS, CDR2 YFSETQ.

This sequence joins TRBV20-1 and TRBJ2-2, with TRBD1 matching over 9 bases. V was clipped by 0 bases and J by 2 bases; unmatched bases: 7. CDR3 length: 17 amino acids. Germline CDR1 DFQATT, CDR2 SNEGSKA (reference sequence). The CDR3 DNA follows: TGCAGTGCTAGAGATGCCACACAGGGGGCAAACACCGGGGAGCTGTTTTTT. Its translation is CSARDATQGANTGELFF.

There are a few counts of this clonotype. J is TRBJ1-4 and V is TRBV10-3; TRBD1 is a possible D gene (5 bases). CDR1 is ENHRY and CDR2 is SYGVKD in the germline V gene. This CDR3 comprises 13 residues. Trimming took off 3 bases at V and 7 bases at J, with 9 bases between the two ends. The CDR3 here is CAISDRAGEKLFF. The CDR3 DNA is TGTGCCATCAGTGACAGGGCAGGTGAAAAACTGTTTTTT.

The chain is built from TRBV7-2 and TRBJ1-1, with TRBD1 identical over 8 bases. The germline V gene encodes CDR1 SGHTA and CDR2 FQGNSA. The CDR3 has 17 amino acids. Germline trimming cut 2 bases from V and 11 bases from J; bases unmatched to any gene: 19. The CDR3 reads CASSLWGDRRWSGQAFF. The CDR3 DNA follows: TGTGCCAGCAGCTTATGGGGGGACAGGCGATGGTCTGGGCAGGCTTTCTTT. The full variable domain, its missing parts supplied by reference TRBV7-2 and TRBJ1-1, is GAGVSQSPSNKVTEKGKDVELRCDPISGHTALYWYRQSLGQGLEFLIYFQGNSAPDKSGLPSDRFSAERTGGSVSTLTIQRTQQEDSAVYLCASSLWGDRRWSGQAFFGQGTRLTVV.

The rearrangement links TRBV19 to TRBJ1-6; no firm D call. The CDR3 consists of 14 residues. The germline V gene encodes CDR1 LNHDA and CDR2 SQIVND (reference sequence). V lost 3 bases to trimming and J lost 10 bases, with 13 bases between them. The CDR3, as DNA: TGTGCCAGTAGTATTTCGCCGCCTGGGTCACCCCTCCACTTT. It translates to CASSISPPGSPLHF.

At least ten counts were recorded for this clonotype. The CDR3 DNA follows: TGTGCCAGCAGCTTAGGAGGTTGGCAGAGGATGGAAAAACTGTTTTTT. Translation gives CASSLGGWQRMEKLFF. The gene calls are TRBV11-2 and TRBJ1-4, with unresolved D. CDR3 length: 16 amino acids. The ends were cut back, 1 base at V and 8 bases at J, with 17 bases in the middle. Germline-derived CDR1 and CDR2 are SGHAT and FQNNGV.

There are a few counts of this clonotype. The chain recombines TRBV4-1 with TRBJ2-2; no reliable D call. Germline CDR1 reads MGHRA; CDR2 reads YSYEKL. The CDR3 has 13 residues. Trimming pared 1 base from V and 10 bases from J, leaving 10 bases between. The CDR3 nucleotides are TGCGCCAGCAGCCAAGTAAAACCAACGGAGCTGTTTTTT. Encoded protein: CASSQVKPTELFF.

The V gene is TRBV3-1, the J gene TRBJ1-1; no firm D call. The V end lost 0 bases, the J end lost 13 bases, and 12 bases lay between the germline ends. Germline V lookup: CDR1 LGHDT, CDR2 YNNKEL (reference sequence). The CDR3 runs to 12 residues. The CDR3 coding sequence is TGTGCCAGCAGCCAAGATGGCCGATTGGGTTTCTTT. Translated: CASSQDGRLGFF.

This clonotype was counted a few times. The CDR3 DNA sequence: TGCAGTGCTAGGACCACAGGGGGCCTGAACATTCAGTACTTC. It yields the protein CSARTTGGLNIQYF. This chain joins TRBV20-1 and TRBJ2-4; 9 nucleotides match TRBD1. J was trimmed by 7 bases and V by 3 bases; bases with no gene match: 7. Germline lookup yields CDR1 DFQATT and CDR2 SNEGSKA (reference sequence). The CDR3 has 14 residues.

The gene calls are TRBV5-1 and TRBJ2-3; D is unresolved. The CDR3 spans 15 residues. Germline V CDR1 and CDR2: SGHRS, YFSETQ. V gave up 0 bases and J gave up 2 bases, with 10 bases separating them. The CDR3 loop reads CASSLDQLDTDTQYF. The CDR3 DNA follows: TGCGCCAGCAGCTTGGATCAGCTAGACACAGATACGCAGTATTTT.

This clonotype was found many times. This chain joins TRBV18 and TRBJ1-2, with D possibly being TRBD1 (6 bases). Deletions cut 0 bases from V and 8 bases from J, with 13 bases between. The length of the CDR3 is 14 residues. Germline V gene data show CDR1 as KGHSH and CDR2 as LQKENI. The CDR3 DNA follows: TGTGCCAGCTCACCACCGTCAGGGGTAGGCGGCTACACCTTC. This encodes CASSPPSGVGGYTF.

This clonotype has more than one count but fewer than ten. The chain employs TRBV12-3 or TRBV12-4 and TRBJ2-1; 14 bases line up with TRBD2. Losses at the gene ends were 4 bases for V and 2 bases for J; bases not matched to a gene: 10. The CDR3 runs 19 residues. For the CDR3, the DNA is TGTGCCAGCAGTTCCGGACTAGCGGGAGGCCTTAGGACCTACAATGAGCAGTTCTTC. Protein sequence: CASSSGLAGGLRTYNEQFF.